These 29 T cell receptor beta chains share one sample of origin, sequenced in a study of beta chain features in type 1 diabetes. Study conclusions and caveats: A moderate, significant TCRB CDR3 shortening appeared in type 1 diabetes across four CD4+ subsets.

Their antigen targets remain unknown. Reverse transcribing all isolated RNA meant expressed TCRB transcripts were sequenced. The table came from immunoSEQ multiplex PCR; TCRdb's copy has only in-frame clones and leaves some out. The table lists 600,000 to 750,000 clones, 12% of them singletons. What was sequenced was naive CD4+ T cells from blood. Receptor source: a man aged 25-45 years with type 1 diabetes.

In DNA form, the CDR3 reads TGCGCCAGCAGCCCAACTCCGGGACAGTCGACGACAACTAATGAAAAACTGTTTTTT. Translating it yields CASSPTPGQSTTTNEKLFF. This chain connects TRBV5-1 to TRBJ1-4, with 7 bases matching TRBD1. CDR1 is SGHRS, CDR2 YFSETQ, per germline. The V gene end was trimmed by 4 bases and the J gene end by 0 bases; junction bases not matched to a gene: 15. The CDR3 has 19 residues.

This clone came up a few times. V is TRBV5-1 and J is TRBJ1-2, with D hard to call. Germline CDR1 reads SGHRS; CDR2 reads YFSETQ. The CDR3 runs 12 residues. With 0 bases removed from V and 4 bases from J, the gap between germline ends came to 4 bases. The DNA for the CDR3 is TGCGCCAGCAGCTTGGACAGCTATGGCTACACCTTC. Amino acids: CASSLDSYGYTF.

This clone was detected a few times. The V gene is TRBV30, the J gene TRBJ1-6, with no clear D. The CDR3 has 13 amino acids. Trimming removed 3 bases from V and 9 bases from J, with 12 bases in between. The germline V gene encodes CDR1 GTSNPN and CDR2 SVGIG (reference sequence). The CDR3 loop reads CAWRSGSGSPLHF. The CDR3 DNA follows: TGTGCCTGGAGATCCGGGTCTGGTTCACCCCTCCACTTT.

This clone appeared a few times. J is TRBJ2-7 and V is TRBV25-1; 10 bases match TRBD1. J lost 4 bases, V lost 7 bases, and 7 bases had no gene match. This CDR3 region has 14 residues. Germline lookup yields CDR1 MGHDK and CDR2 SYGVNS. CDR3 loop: CASKGTGDLYEQYF. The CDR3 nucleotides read TGTGCCAGCAAGGGGACAGGGGATCTATACGAGCAGTACTTC.

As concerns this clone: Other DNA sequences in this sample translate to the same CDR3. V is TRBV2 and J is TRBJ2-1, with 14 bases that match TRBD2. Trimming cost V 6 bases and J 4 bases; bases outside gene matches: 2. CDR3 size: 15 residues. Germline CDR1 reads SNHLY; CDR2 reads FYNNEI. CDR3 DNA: TGTGCCAGCAGGAGGACTAGCGGGGGGTACAATGAGCAGTTCTTC. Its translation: CASRRTSGGYNEQFF.

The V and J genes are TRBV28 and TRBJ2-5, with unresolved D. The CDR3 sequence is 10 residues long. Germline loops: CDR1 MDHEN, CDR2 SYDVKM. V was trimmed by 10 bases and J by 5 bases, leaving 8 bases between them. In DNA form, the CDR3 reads TGTGCCACGCGGTTGGAGACCCAGTACTTC. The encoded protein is CATRLETQYF.

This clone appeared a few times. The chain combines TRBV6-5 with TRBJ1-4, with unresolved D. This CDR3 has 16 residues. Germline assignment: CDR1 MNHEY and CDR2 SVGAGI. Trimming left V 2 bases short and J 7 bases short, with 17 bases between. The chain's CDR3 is CASSYGPEGLREKLFF. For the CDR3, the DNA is TGTGCCAGCAGTTACGGTCCGGAGGGTCTCCGTGAAAAACTGTTTTTT.

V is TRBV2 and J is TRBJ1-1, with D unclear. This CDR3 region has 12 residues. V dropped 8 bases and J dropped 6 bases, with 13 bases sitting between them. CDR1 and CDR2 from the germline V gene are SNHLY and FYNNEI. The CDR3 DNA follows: TGTGCCAGCGGAGGGTATGACTCTGAAGCTTTCTTT. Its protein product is CASGGYDSEAFF.

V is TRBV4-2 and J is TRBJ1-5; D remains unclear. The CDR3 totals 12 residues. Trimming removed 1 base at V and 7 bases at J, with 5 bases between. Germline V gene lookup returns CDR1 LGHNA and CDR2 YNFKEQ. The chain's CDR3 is CASSQGGQPQHF. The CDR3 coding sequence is TGTGCCAGCAGCCAAGGCGGGCAGCCCCAGCATTTT.

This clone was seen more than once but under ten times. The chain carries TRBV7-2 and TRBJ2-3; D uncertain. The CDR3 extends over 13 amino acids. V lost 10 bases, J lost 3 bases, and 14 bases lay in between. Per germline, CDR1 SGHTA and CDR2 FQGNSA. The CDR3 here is CAIRTVGTDTQYF. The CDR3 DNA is TGTGCCATCCGGACCGTCGGTACAGATACGCAGTATTTT. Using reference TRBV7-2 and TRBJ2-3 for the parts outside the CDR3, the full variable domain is GAGVSQSPSNKVTEKGKDVELRCDPISGHTALYWYRQSLGQGLEFLIYFQGNSAPDKSGLPSDRFSAERTGGSVSTLTIQRTQQEDSAVYLCAIRTVGTDTQYFGPGTRLTVL.

The CDR3 here is CASSLGGTGTDTQYF. Here the CDR3 DNA reads TGTGCCAGCAGCTTGGGTGGGACAGGCACAGATACGCAGTATTTT. This chain links TRBV5-6 with TRBJ2-3; TRBD1 aligns across 7 bases. The CDR3 sequence is 15 residues long. Germline lookup yields CDR1 SGHDT and CDR2 YYEEEE. With V trimmed by 0 bases and J by 1 base, 2 bases remained unmatched.

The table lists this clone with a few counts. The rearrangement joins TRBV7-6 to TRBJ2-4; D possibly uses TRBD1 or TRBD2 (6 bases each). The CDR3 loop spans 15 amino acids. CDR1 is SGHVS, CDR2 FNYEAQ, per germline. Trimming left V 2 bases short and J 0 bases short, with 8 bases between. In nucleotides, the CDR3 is TGTGCCAGCAGCTTACGGGGGCTAGCCAAAAACATTCAGTACTTC. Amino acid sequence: CASSLRGLAKNIQYF.

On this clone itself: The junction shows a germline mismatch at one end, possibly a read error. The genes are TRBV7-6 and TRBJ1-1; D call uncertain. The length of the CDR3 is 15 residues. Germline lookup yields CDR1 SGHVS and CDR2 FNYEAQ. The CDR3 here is CASSIAAEANTEAFF. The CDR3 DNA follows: TGTGCCAGCAGCATAGCGGCCGAGGCGAACACTGAAGCTTTCTTT.

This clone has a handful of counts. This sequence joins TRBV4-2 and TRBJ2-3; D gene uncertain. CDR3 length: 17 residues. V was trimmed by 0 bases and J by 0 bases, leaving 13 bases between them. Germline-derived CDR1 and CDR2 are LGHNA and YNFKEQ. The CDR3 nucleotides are TGTGCCAGCAGCCAAGATCCCGGCAACCCTAGCACAGATACGCAGTATTTT. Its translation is CASSQDPGNPSTDTQYF.

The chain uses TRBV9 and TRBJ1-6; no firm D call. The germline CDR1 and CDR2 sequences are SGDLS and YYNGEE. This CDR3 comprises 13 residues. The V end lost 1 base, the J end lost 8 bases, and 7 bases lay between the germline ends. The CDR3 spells CASSVSKDSPLHF. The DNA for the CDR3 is TGTGCCAGCAGCGTATCTAAAGATTCACCCCTCCACTTT.

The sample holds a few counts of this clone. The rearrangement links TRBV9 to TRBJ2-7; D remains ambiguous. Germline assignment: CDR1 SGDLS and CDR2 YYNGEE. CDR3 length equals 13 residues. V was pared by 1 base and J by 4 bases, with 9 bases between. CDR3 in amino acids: CASSVNPAYEQYF. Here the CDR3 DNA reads TGTGCCAGCAGCGTAAACCCAGCTTACGAGCAGTACTTC.

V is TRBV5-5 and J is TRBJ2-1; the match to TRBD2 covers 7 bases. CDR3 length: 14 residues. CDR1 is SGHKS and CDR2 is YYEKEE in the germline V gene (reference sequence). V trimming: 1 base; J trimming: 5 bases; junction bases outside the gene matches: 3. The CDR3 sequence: CASSLLAANNEQFF. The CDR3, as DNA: TGTGCCAGCAGCTTGCTAGCGGCCAACAATGAGCAGTTCTTC.

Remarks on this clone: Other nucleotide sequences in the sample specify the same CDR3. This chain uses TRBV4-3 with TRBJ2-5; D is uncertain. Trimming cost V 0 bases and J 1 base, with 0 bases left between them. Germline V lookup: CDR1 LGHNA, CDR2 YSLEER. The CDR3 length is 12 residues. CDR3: CASSQDQETQYF. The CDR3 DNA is TGCGCCAGCAGCCAAGACCAAGAGACCCAGTACTTC.

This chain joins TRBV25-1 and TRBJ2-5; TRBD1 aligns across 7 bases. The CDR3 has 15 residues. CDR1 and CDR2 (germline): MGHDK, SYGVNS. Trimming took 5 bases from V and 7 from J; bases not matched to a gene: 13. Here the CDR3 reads CASSPGTEVPGTQYF. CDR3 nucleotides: TGTGCCAGCAGTCCCGGGACAGAGGTGCCCGGGACCCAGTACTTC.

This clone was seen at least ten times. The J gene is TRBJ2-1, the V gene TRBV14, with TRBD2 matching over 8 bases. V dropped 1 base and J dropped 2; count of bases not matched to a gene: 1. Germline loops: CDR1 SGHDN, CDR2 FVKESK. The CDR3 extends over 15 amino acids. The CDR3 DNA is TGTGCCAGCAGCCAAGGCGGGGGGACCTACAATGAGCAGTTCTTC. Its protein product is CASSQGGGTYNEQFF.

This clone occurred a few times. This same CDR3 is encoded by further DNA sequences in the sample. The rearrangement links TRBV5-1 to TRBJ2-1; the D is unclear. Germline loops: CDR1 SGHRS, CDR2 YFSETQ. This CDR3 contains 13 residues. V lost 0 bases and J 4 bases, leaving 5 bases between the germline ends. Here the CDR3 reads CASSLGTYNEQFF. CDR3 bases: TGCGCCAGCAGCTTGGGTACTTACAATGAGCAGTTCTTC.

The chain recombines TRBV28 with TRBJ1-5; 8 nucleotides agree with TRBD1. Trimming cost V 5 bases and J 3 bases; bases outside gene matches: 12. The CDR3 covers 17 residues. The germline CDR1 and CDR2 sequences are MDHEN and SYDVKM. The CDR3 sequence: CASSLSPGQGNNQPQHF. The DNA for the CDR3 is TGTGCCAGCAGTCTAAGTCCCGGACAGGGTAACAATCAGCCCCAGCATTTT. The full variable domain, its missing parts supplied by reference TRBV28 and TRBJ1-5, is DVKVTQSSRYLVKRTGEKVFLECVQDMDHENMFWYRQDPGLGLRLIYFSYDVKMKEKGDIPEGYSVSREKKERFSLILESASTNQTSMYLCASSLSPGQGNNQPQHFGDGTRLSIL.

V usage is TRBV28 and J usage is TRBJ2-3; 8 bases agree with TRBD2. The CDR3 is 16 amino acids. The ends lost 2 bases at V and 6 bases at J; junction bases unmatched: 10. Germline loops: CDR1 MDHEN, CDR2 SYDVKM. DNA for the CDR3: TGTGCCAGCAGTTTAGGATATAGCGGGGTAAGGGATACGCAGTATTTT. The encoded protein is CASSLGYSGVRDTQYF.

The CDR3 is CASSPFQGHQGTETQYF. In DNA, the CDR3 is TGTGCCAGCTCACCATTTCAGGGACACCAAGGGACGGAGACCCAGTACTTC. The chain carries TRBV18 and TRBJ2-5, with D perhaps matching TRBD1 (6 bases). The CDR3 is 17 residues long. V lost 2 bases to trimming and J lost 5 bases, with 21 bases between them. The germline CDR1 and CDR2 sequences are KGHSH and LQKENI.

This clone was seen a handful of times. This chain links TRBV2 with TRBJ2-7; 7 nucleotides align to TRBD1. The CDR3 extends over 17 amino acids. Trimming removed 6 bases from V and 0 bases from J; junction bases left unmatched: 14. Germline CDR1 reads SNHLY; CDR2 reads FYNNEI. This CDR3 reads CASRHNPGQLSSYEQYF. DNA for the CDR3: TGTGCCAGCAGGCACAATCCGGGACAGCTGAGCTCCTACGAGCAGTACTTC. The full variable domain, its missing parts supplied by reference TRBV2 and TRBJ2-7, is EPEVTQTPSHQVTQMGQEVILRCVPISNHLYFYWYRQILGQKVEFLVSFYNNEISEKSEIFDDQFSVERPDGSNFTLKIRSTKLEDSAMYFCASRHNPGQLSSYEQYFGPGTRLTVT.

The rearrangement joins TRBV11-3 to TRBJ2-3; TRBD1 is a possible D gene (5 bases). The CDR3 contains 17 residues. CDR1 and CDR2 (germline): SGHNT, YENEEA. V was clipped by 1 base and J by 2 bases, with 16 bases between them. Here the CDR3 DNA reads TGTGCCAGCAGCTTAGTAGGGGTACCTCTCCCCACAGATACGCAGTATTTT. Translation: CASSLVGVPLPTDTQYF. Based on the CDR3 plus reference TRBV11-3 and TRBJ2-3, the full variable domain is EAGVVQSPRYKIIEKKQPVAFWCNPISGHNTLYWYLQNLGQGPELLIRYENEEAVDDSQLPKDRFSAERLKGVDSTLKIQPAELGDSAVYLCASSLVGVPLPTDTQYFGPGTRLTVL.

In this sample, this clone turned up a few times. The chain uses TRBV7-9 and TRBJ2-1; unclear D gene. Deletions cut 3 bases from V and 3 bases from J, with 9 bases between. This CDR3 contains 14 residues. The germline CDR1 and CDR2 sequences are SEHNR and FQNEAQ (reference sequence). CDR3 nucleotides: TGTGCCAGCAGCTTGACGATCCTCTACAATGAGCAGTTCTTC. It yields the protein CASSLTILYNEQFF.

CDR3 amino acids: CASSLSGLNGYTF. The CDR3 DNA sequence: TGTGCCAGCAGTTTATCAGGCTTGAATGGCTACACCTTC. The chain joins TRBV28 to TRBJ1-2; D ambiguous. Germline values: CDR1 MDHEN, CDR2 SYDVKM. The CDR3 extends over 13 amino acids. Trimming removed 1 base from V and 6 bases from J, with 9 bases in between.

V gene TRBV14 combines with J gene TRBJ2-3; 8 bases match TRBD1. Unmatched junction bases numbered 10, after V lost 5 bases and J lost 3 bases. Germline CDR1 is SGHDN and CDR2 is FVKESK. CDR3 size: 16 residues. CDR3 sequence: CASSAGQGLITDTQYF. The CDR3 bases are TGTGCCAGCAGCGCAGGACAGGGATTGATTACAGATACGCAGTATTTT.